This T cell receptor beta chain was retrieved from a study of blood T cell repertoires in COVID-19. Study processing details: Nucleated cell number was recorded as an estimate derived from reference gene primer amplification. The repertoire was sequenced with immunoSEQ multiplex PCR; TCRdb's copy has only in-frame clones and lacks some. That table is the source of V, J and clone size, and D and trimming were worked out from the DNA. The profile shows about 320,000 clones, 83% of them singletons. The germline gives CDR1 MGHRA, CDR2 YSYEKL. Between the trimmed V and J ends, which lost 4 bases and 4 bases, there was a span of 16 bases. The CDR3 is 16 amino acids.

The clonotype originates from a woman between 45 and 60 years old with acute or convalescent COVID-19. Sequencing input: peripheral blood. V usage is TRBV4-1 and J usage is TRBJ1-4; D not resolved. The chain's CDR3 is CASSPSGGRGNEKLFF. CDR3 nucleotides: TGCGCCAGCAGCCCGAGTGGAGGACGGGGTAATGAAAAACTGTTTTTT.